Below are 16 T cell receptor beta chains sequenced from a single sample in a study of T cells expressing NK-cell markers. Reanalyzing the 5' RACE reads, TCRdb keeps one entry per CDR3 protein, without DNA. Recorded for this sample: fewer than 400,000 distinct CDR3 sequences. Sequencing input: blood T cells: a sorted CD56 or NKG2C T cell subset, CD4+ or CD8+ T cells, or bulk PBMC T cells (not recorded which). The receptors shown here come from a man aged 18-75 years in good health.

The V call is TRBV29-1, the J call TRBJ1-2; there is no DNA to check the TCRdb D call of TRBD1. This CDR3 has 11 residues. Germline loops: CDR1 SQVTM, CDR2 ANQGSEA. The CDR3 region is CSVKTPRGYTF.

V gene TRBV2 combines with J gene TRBJ2-7; with no DNA, the TCRdb D assignment of TRBD1 cannot be verified. CDR3 length: 16 amino acids. The V gene's germline CDR1 is SNHLY and CDR2 FYNNEI. CDR3 loop: CASSLRQGTGPYEQYF.

The CDR3: CSARKTVSSNQPQHF. The chain has TRBV20-1 and TRBJ1-5. The CDR3 sequence is 15 residues long. Per germline, CDR1 DFQATT and CDR2 SNEGSKA (reference sequence).

The rearrangement uses TRBV13 and TRBJ2-5; TCRdb selects TRBD2, and the lack of DNA leaves this call unchecked. CDR3 size: 16 residues. Germline V gives CDR1 PRHDT, CDR2 FYEKMQ (reference sequence). The chain's CDR3 is CASSLRQAGGQETQYF.

V is TRBV18 and J is TRBJ2-1. CDR1 and CDR2 (germline): KGHSH, LQKENI. The CDR3 runs 13 residues. Here the CDR3 reads CASSPPAGNEQFF.

The chain employs TRBV6-1 and TRBJ2-1; the TRBD1 assignment by TCRdb is unverifiable without DNA. The CDR3 totals 14 residues. Germline lookup yields CDR1 MNHNS and CDR2 SASEGT. The CDR3 reads CAGGTGATYNEQFF.

This rearrangement joins TRBV3-1 to TRBJ1-1. CDR1 and CDR2 from the germline V gene are LGHDT and YNNKEL (reference sequence). The CDR3 consists of 13 residues. The CDR3 loop reads CASSLNGDTEAFF. Combining the CDR3 with reference TRBV3-1 and TRBJ1-1 gives the whole variable domain DTAVSQTPKYLVTQMGNDKSIKCEQNLGHDTMYWYKQDSKKFLKIMFSYNNKELIINETVPNRFSPKSPDKAHLNLHINSLELGDSAVYFCASSLNGDTEAFFGQGTRLTVV.

The gene calls are TRBV7-9 and TRBJ2-1. This CDR3 contains 15 residues. Per germline, CDR1 SEHNR and CDR2 FQNEAQ (reference sequence). CDR3 region: CASSLALNYYNEQFF.

The chain uses TRBV15 and TRBJ1-1; lacking DNA, the TRBD1 call made by TCRdb goes unchecked. The CDR3 is made up of 15 amino acids. Germline V CDR1 and CDR2: LNHNV, YYDKDF (reference sequence). The CDR3 sequence is CATSRDRGHSTEAFF.

The V call is TRBV2, the J call TRBJ1-6. CDR3 length: 13 amino acids. CDR1 and CDR2 (germline): SNHLY, FYNNEI. The CDR3 region is CASSTHERSPLHF.

The rearrangement uses TRBV5-6 and TRBJ2-1; lacking DNA, the TRBD1 call made by TCRdb goes unchecked. Germline V gene sequence: CDR1 SGHDT, CDR2 YYEEEE. The CDR3 sequence is 16 residues long. CDR3 residues: CASSSDRGRLYNEQFF.

This chain's CDR3 is CASSQGRGPQNTEAFF. This sequence joins TRBV14 and TRBJ1-1. This CDR3 is built from 16 residues. In germline, CDR1 is SGHDN, CDR2 FVKESK.

The J gene is TRBJ2-3, the V gene TRBV28; TCRdb lists TRBD2, though no DNA is available to test this call. The CDR3 loop spans 14 amino acids. The germline V gene encodes CDR1 MDHEN and CDR2 SYDVKM. The CDR3 sequence is CASSFPPATDTQYF.

J is TRBJ1-4 and V is TRBV12-3 or TRBV12-4; TCRdb reports TRBD1, a call that lacks DNA to check it against. CDR3 size: 15 residues. The CDR3 is CASSPWDRGNEKLFF.

V usage is TRBV5-5 and J usage is TRBJ2-7; the TCRdb call, TRBD1, lacks DNA for checking. The CDR3 contains 16 residues. Germline loops: CDR1 SGHKS, CDR2 YYEKEE (reference sequence). The CDR3 sequence: CASSLVPDRYSYEQYF.

The chain is built from TRBV7-9 and TRBJ2-7. Germline V gene sequence: CDR1 SEHNR, CDR2 FQNEAQ (reference sequence). The CDR3 is 12 residues long. The CDR3 here is CASSFMHYEQYF.